This T cell receptor (beta chain) is drawn from a study of memory CD8 T cells in hepatitis C reinfection. Per germline, CDR1 LNHDA and CDR2 SQIVND (reference sequence). The length of the CDR3 is 13 residues. V lost 7 bases, J lost 0 bases, and 4 bases lay in between. Some clones are missing from TCRdb's copy, which holds only in-frame ones; the method was immunoSEQ multiplex PCR. The sample consists of 35,000 to 55,000 clones, approximately 88% of them appearing once. This sample's time point: peak reinfection, 3 to 8 weeks after reinfection detection. Sorted cells were sequenced directly ex vivo without any in vitro expansion.

Sequenced: naive CD8+ T cells sorted from blood. This chain joins TRBV19 and TRBJ2-6; D gene ambiguous. This receptor was taken from a young man with hepatitis C virus infection. CDR3 region: CASTYSGANVLTF. CDR3 sequence (DNA): TGTGCCAGTACCTACTCTGGGGCCAACGTCCTGACTTTC.